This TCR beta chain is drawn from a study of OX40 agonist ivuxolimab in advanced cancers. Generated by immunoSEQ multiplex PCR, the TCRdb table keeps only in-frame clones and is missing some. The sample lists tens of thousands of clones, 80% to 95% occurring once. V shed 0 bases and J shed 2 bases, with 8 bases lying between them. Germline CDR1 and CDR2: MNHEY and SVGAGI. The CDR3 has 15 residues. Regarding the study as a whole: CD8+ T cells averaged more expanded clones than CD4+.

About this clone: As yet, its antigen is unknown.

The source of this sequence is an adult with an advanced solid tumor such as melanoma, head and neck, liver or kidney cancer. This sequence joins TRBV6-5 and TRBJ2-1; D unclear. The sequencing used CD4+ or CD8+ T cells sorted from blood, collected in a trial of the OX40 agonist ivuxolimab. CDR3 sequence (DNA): TGTGCCAGCAGTTACTCGAGAGTCCCCTACAATGAGCAGTTCTTC. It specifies CASSYSRVPYNEQFF.